The sequence of this T cell receptor beta chain was determined in a study of T cell repertoires in cytomegalovirus infection. The wider study: Public TCR beta signatures marked donors with CMV infection and the matching HLA.

On this clonotype: Its target is not known.

TCRdb re-called the reads with MiXCR, one entry per CDR3 protein. The sample shows fewer than 1,000,000 distinct CDR3 sequences, 30% to 40% of them seen only once. The germline gives CDR1 SEHNR, CDR2 FQNEAQ (reference sequence). With V trimmed by 2 bases and J by 1 base, 8 bases remained unmatched. This CDR3 has 18 residues. The receptor comes from a human donor in good health (CMV status not recorded). Some clones in this sample may be carry-over from other donors' samples. This sample comprised cultured CD8+ T cells from PBMCs, obtained from culture after CMV antigen stimulation. J is TRBJ2-1 and V is TRBV7-9; 10 bases are shared with TRBD2. The CDR3 DNA follows: TGTGCCAGCAGCTTAACCACTAGCGGGGATTTTTCCTACAATGAGCAGTTCTTC. Translated, it gives CASSLTTSGDFSYNEQFF.